These T cell receptor beta chains were read from a single sample in a study of molecular identifiers for immune sequencing clone quantification. Using its own MiXCR run on the PCR reads, TCRdb lists one record per CDR3 protein. Of more than 50,000 distinct CDR3 sequences listed, 19% are singletons. Sequenced input: naive CD8+ T cells from blood, with Jurkat cell RNA spiked in. The source is a human donor in good health. Some libraries in this study had Jurkat cell RNA spiked in. CDR3s include the opening cysteine and the closing phenylalanine or tryptophan. Each record gives: D gene, J gene, V gene, clone size, CDR3 protein, CDR3 DNA. A D gene is named only where the DNA matches it firmly. Rows may omit the clone size; those that give it use once, few, many or a size class.

>-|TRBJ1-1|TRBV7-9|few
CASSLAAEAFF
TGTGCCAGCAGCTTAGCGGCAGAAGCTTTCTTT
>-|TRBJ1-1|TRBV30|many
CAWDERLNTEAFF
TGTGCCTGGGATGAACGGTTGAACACTGAAGCTTTCTTT
>-|TRBJ2-5|TRBV29-1|many
CSVEGWGGPHEETQYF
TGCAGCGTTGAGGGGTGGGGTGGCCCCCATGAAGAGACCCAGTACTTC
>TRBD2|TRBJ2-1|TRBV14|many
CASSLKMGLAAENEQFF
TGTGCCAGCAGCCTCAAGATGGGACTAGCGGCTGAGAATGAGCAGTTCTTC
>-|TRBJ1-2|TRBV25-1|many
CASSLGGGYGYTF
TGTGCCAGCAGTCTCGGGGGCGGCTATGGCTACACCTTC
>-|TRBJ2-4|TRBV7-9|many
CASSRGVAKNIQYF
TGTGCCAGCAGCAGGGGTGTAGCCAAAAACATTCAGTACTTC
>TRBD2|TRBJ2-1|TRBV19|many
CATSASGSPNEQFF
TGTGCCACCAGTGCTAGCGGGAGCCCCAATGAGCAGTTCTTC
>TRBD1|TRBJ1-4|TRBV20-1|many
CSARQRTGVNEKLFF
TGCAGTGCTCGACAGCGGACAGGGGTAAATGAAAAACTGTTTTTT
>TRBD2|TRBJ2-7|TRBV5-5|many
CASSQSGAGLAGEYEQYF
TGTGCCAGCAGCCAATCCGGGGCCGGGCTAGCGGGAGAGTACGAGCAGTACTTC
>TRBD2|TRBJ2-7|TRBV7-2|many
CASSVAGQQYF
TGTGCCAGCAGCGTAGCGGGACAGCAGTACTTC
>TRBD2|TRBJ2-7|TRBV20-1|once
CSAGLAGGPYEQYF
TGCAGTGCTGGACTAGCGGGAGGCCCCTACGAGCAGTACTTC
>-|TRBJ1-2|TRBV25-1|many
CASSAQNRGGHGYTF
TGTGCCAGCAGTGCCCAAAACCGGGGAGGTCATGGCTACACCTTC
>-|TRBJ1-4|TRBV7-2|-
CASSLGALGEATNEKLSF
TGTGCCAGCAGCTTAGGCGCTTTAGGGGAAGCAACTAATGAAAAACTGTCTTTT
>TRBD2|TRBJ2-5|TRBV7-2|many
CASSLAFSGGQETQYF
TGTGCCAGCAGCTTAGCGTTTAGCGGGGGCCAAGAGACCCAGTACTTC
>-|TRBJ1-1|TRBV4-2|many
CASRGAEAEAFF
TGTGCCAGCAGAGGGGCAGAGGCCGAAGCTTTCTTT
>-|TRBJ2-7|TRBV4-1|many
CASSPGFVGEQYF
TGCGCCAGCAGCCCAGGGTTCGTTGGAGAGCAGTACTTC
>-|TRBJ1-1|TRBV12-1|few
CASTPERPNLNTEAFF
TGTGCCAGCACCCCTGAACGACCGAATTTGAACACTGAAGCTTTCTTT
>TRBD2|TRBJ2-5|TRBV3-1|once
CASSQGGTSQETQYF
TGTGCCAGCAGCCAAGGTGGGACTAGCCAAGAGACCCAGTACTTC
>-|TRBJ2-7|TRBV2|-
CARDRDPGTYEQYF
TGTGCCAGGGACCGGGACCCTGGGACCTACGAGCAGTACTTC
>TRBD2|TRBJ2-2|TRBV5-1|many
CASSLVIVTSVPGELFF
TGCGCCAGCAGCTTGGTAATTGTGACTAGCGTCCCCGGGGAGCTGTTTTTT
>-|TRBJ1-2|TRBV14|many
CASSSSDSSYYGYTF
TGTGCCAGCAGCTCTTCGGACAGCTCGTACTATGGCTACACCTTC
>TRBD1|TRBJ2-1|TRBV19|many
CASSISGTGGQNEQFF
TGTGCCAGTAGTATCTCAGGGACAGGGGGCCAGAATGAGCAGTTCTTC
>TRBD1|TRBJ2-7|TRBV9|many
CASSPEGTDTYEQYF
TGTGCCAGCAGCCCCGAAGGGACAGACACCTACGAGCAGTACTTC
>-|TRBJ2-7|TRBV6-5|many
CASSYSSGGLADEQYF
TGTGCCAGCAGTTACTCCTCGGGCGGTCTGGCGGACGAGCAGTACTTC
>-|TRBJ2-7|TRBV13|few
CASSSTVIGSSAYEQYF
TGTGCCAGCAGCTCCACCGTAATCGGGAGCAGTGCTTACGAGCAGTACTTC
>TRBD2|TRBJ2-3|TRBV29-1|medium-sized
CSVDLGTSATDTQYF
TGCAGCGTTGACCTGGGGACTAGCGCCACAGATACGCAGTATTTT
>-|TRBJ1-1|TRBV24-1|few
CATSDWDITGAFF
TGTGCCACCAGTGACTGGGACATTACGGGGGCTTTCTTT
>-|TRBJ2-1|TRBV6-5|many
CASSSSSLSSYNEQFF
TGTGCCAGCAGTTCCTCTTCTCTTAGCTCCTACAATGAGCAGTTCTTC
>-|TRBJ2-3|TRBV12-3/TRBV12-4|-
CASSLDRLGTDTQYF
TGTGCCAGCAGTTTAGACAGGCTGGGCACAGATACGCAGTATTTT
>-|TRBJ2-3|TRBV7-2|many
CASSFPFSGKSTDTQYF
TGTGCCAGCAGCTTCCCTTTTAGCGGTAAAAGCACAGATACGCAGTATTTT
>TRBD1|TRBJ1-1|TRBV7-8|many
CASSLEGLGGHRFEAFF
TGTGCCAGCAGCTTAGAGGGGTTAGGGGGCCATAGATTCGAAGCTTTCTTT
>-|TRBJ2-7|TRBV7-9|many
CASSSTRQDPYEQYF
TGTGCCAGCAGCTCAACCCGACAGGACCCCTACGAGCAGTACTTC
>-|TRBJ2-2|TRBV6-1|many
CASRIGTGELFF
TGTGCCAGCAGAATAGGGACCGGGGAGCTGTTTTTT
>TRBD1|TRBJ2-7|TRBV29-1|many
CSVEVGPGQGPYEQYF
TGCAGCGTTGAAGTGGGACCGGGACAGGGACCCTACGAGCAGTACTTC
>-|TRBJ2-2|TRBV27|many
CASSLISGELFF
TGTGCCAGCAGTTTGATCAGCGGGGAGCTGTTTTTT
>TRBD1|TRBJ2-7|TRBV2|many
CASSLGQGTYEQYF
TGTGCCAGCAGTCTGGGACAGGGGACCTACGAGCAGTACTTC
>TRBD2|TRBJ2-5|TRBV13|few
CASSSAGAQETQYF
TGTGCCAGCAGCTCAGCGGGAGCTCAAGAGACCCAGTACTTC
>-|TRBJ1-1|TRBV18|-
CASAPSGATEAFF
TGTGCCAGCGCACCATCTGGGGCCACTGAAGCTTTCTTT
>-|TRBJ2-1|TRBV27|few
CASSLVGTGREQFF
TGTGCCAGCAGTTTAGTGGGAACAGGCCGAGAGCAGTTCTTC
>-|TRBJ2-5|TRBV23-1|many
CASRYVPLPPKTQYF
TGCGCCAGCAGATACGTGCCTCTCCCCCCCAAGACCCAGTACTTC
>-|TRBJ1-1|TRBV27|many
CASSLAGSITEAFF
TGTGCCAGCAGTCTTGCAGGGTCTATCACTGAAGCTTTCTTT
>TRBD2|TRBJ2-1|TRBV14|many
CASSQKPSGTRRDEQFF
TGTGCCAGCAGCCAAAAGCCTAGCGGAACCCGACGGGATGAGCAGTTCTTC
>TRBD2|TRBJ2-7|TRBV30|many
CAWRDGTSSLF
TGTGCCTGGAGGGACGGGACTAGCTCTCTCTTC
>TRBD2|TRBJ2-5|TRBV9|many
CASSVGLAGAGRETQYF
TGTGCCAGCAGCGTAGGGCTAGCGGGAGCCGGGCGGGAGACCCAGTACTTC
>-|TRBJ2-5|TRBV7-2|-
CASSPAPDRGQETQYF
TGTGCCAGCAGCCCAGCCCCGGACCGGGGGCAAGAGACCCAGTACTTC
>TRBD1|TRBJ1-5|TRBV6-1|many
CASSGTGFNQPQHF
TGTGCCAGCAGTGGGACAGGGTTTAATCAGCCCCAGCATTTT
>-|TRBJ2-7|TRBV29-1|many
CSVEDAGQNYEQYF
TGCAGCGTTGAAGACGCTGGACAGAACTACGAGCAGTACTTC
>-|TRBJ1-2|TRBV12-3/TRBV12-4|many
CASSRDRPSNYGYTF
TGTGCCAGCAGTCGCGACAGACCGAGTAACTATGGCTACACCTTC
>-|TRBJ1-1|TRBV5-1|many
CASSSHYRDTEAFF
TGCGCCAGCAGCTCCCACTACCGGGACACTGAAGCTTTCTTT
>TRBD2|TRBJ2-1|TRBV24-1|many
CATSSLGLGTSVPNEQFF
TGTGCCACCAGTTCCCTAGGGTTAGGGACTAGTGTCCCCAATGAGCAGTTCTTC
>TRBD2|TRBJ2-7|TRBV28|-
CASSLIGLAEPYEQYF
TGTGCCAGCAGTTTAATAGGTCTAGCGGAACCCTACGAGCAGTACTTC
>TRBD2|TRBJ2-3|TRBV27|few
CASSSLLAGGMDTQYF
TGTGCCAGCAGTTCCCTACTAGCGGGAGGGATGGATACGCAGTATTTT
>-|TRBJ2-7|TRBV30|-
CAWVERQATSYEQYF
TGTGCCTGGGTGGAGAGGCAGGCGACCTCCTACGAGCAGTACTTC
>-|TRBJ2-7|TRBV27|-
CASSLSWQGSRAYEQYF
TGTGCCAGCAGTCTCTCTTGGCAGGGCTCTAGGGCCTACGAGCAGTACTTC
>-|TRBJ1-1|TRBV27|-
CASSLGGGMNTEAFF
TGTGCCAGCAGTTTAGGGGGGGGCATGAACACTGAAGCTTTCTTT
>-|TRBJ1-6|TRBV25-1|many
CASSVSRNSPLHF
TGTGCCAGCAGTGTCTCAAGGAATTCACCCCTCCACTTT
>TRBD2|TRBJ2-7|TRBV7-2|many
CASSLSPASGRSSYEQYF
TGTGCCAGCAGCTTATCGCCCGCTAGCGGGAGGAGCTCCTACGAGCAGTACTTC
>-|TRBJ1-5|TRBV4-1|many
CASSPTGRQPQHF
TGCGCCAGCAGCCCTACAGGGAGACAGCCCCAGCATTTT